Listed below are T cell receptor beta chains from one sample, sequenced in a study of blood T cell repertoires in COVID-19. TCRdb keeps only in-frame clones here, not all; method: immunoSEQ multiplex PCR. This table holds 120,000 or so clones, over 80% found once. The sample consisted of peripheral blood. The receptors were gathered from a woman in her 70s with acute or convalescent COVID-19. Each CDR3 is given with its conserved first and last residue. The order of the fields is CDR3 DNA, CDR3 protein, V gene, clone size, J gene, D gene. D genes are given only for firm matches. Not every row has a clone size; where given, it reads once, few, many or a size class.

TGTGCCAGCAACCGACTAGCGGGGGCCCTCTCCTACAATGAGCAGTTCTTC,CASNRLAGALSYNEQFF,TRBV2,-,TRBJ2-1,TRBD2
TGTGCCACCCAGGGACAGGGTGGTGAAAAACTGTTTTTT,CATQGQGGEKLFF,TRBV2,-,TRBJ1-4,TRBD1
TGTGCCAGCCGCCCTGCCCTCGACAGGGACTTAGGGACGGGCAATCAGCCCCAGCATTTT,CASRPALDRDLGTGNQPQHF,TRBV28,once,TRBJ1-5,TRBD1
TGTGCCAGCAGCCAAAACACAGGGGAAGACTATGGCTACACCTTC,CASSQNTGEDYGYTF,TRBV4-2,few,TRBJ1-2,TRBD1
TGTGCCAGCAGTGACGCGCCGCGCCTCCAAGAGACCCAGTACTTC,CASSDAPRLQETQYF,TRBV25-1,once,TRBJ2-5,-
TGTGCCAGCAGCTGGGACAGGGGGCTCCTTGAGACCCAGTACTTC,CASSWDRGLLETQYF,TRBV6-6,-,TRBJ2-5,TRBD1
TGTGCCAGTAGTTGGCAGAACCAAGAGACCCAGTACTTC,CASSWQNQETQYF,TRBV19,-,TRBJ2-5,-
TGTGCCAGCAGTTCCGGACAGGGCTATGGCTACACCTTC,CASSSGQGYGYTF,TRBV6-5,-,TRBJ1-2,TRBD1
TGTGCCAGCAGCTTAGGTCGAGGGAGGAACACTGAAGCTTTCTTT,CASSLGRGRNTEAFF,TRBV11-3,-,TRBJ1-1,-
TGTGCCAGCAGTTGGGACAGGGACAATTCACCCCTCCACTTT,CASSWDRDNSPLHF,TRBV6-2/TRBV6-3,-,TRBJ1-6,TRBD1
TGCAGTGCTAGCGGGTGGTATGAGCAGTTCTTC,CSASGWYEQFF,TRBV20-1,-,TRBJ2-1,-
TGTGCCAGCAGCACCCACACGACGGGGAACACCGGGGAGCTGTTTTTT,CASSTHTTGNTGELFF,TRBV6-6,-,TRBJ2-2,-
TGTGCCAGCAGCAAACTCCGAGGCGGGGGCCCTACCTCTGGGGCCAACGTCCTGACTTTC,CASSKLRGGGPTSGANVLTF,TRBV7-9,-,TRBJ2-6,-
TGTGCCAGCAGTGAAGACAGGGTAGTTATTGATGGCTACACCTTC,CASSEDRVVIDGYTF,TRBV6-1,-,TRBJ1-2,-
TGTGCCAGCAGCTTTACTAGCGGGGGGTCGTACAATGAGCAGTTCTTC,CASSFTSGGSYNEQFF,TRBV5-4,-,TRBJ2-1,TRBD2
TGCGCCAGCAGCCAAGATGATTTAAGGGGATACACTGAAGCTTTCTTT,CASSQDDLRGYTEAFF,TRBV4-1,-,TRBJ1-1,-
TGTGCCAGCAGCTTAGCGGGCCCGGTTAGTGGCTACACCTTC,CASSLAGPVSGYTF,TRBV7-9,-,TRBJ1-2,-
TGTGCCAGCAGTTCCCCTCGGCAGGGTGGCACTGAAGCTTTCTTT,CASSSPRQGGTEAFF,TRBV28,-,TRBJ1-1,-
TGCGCCAGCAGCCTGGGGGAGGGGCGGCCCCAGCATTTT,CASSLGEGRPQHF,TRBV5-1,-,TRBJ1-5,-
TGTGCCAGCAGTTTAGCTTCCAGGGGTTCACCCCTCCACTTT,CASSLASRGSPLHF,TRBV28,-,TRBJ1-6,-
TGTGCCAGCAGTGAGGGCCAGACCTTCTCCTACGAGCAGTACTTC,CASSEGQTFSYEQYF,TRBV6-1,-,TRBJ2-7,-
TGCGCCAGCAGTCCCGGAGTAGCAGCTTACAATGAGCAGTTCTTC,CASSPGVAAYNEQFF,TRBV4-1,-,TRBJ2-1,-